Here is one TCR beta chain with its context. What it binds is not known. Trimming stripped 4 bases from V and 2 bases from J, with 2 bases between. The CDR3 extends over 11 amino acids. Looked up from germline, CDR1 is SGHRS and CDR2 is YFSETQ. This specimen comes from a study of cytomegalovirus exposure and HLA in healthy donors. Overall study findings and caveats: A list of 150 to 200 TCR beta chains associated with cytomegalovirus was given. Further analysis, carried out later, found HLA-associated TCR beta chains more clonally expanded than equally common other chains. The authors reported that TCR beta sequences could predict HLA-A and HLA-B alleles. These predictions were accurate for most subjects in the first cohort.

The primer mix had 60 Vbeta and 13 Jbeta primers. Here immunoSEQ multiplex PCR was the method, and the copy in TCRdb shows in-frame clones only, minus some. The table records 130,000 to 150,000 clones, roughly 80% of them present only once. The J gene is TRBJ2-3, the V gene TRBV5-1; D unclear. The sample consisted of PBMCs. The receptor comes from a middle-aged man in good health and CMV-seronegative. The CDR3 loop reads CASSLTDTQYF. CDR3 nucleotide sequence: TGCGCCAGCAGCCTCACAGATACGCAGTATTTT.